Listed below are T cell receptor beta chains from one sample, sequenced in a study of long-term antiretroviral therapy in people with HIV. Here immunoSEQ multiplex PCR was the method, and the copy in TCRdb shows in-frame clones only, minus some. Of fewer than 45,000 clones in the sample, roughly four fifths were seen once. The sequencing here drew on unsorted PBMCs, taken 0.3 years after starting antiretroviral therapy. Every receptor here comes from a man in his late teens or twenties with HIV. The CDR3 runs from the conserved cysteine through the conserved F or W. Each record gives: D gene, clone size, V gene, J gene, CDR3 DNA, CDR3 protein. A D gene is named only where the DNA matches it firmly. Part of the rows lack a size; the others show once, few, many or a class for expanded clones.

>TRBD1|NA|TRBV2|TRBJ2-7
TGTGCCAGTGGGGACAGTACCTACTACGAGCAGTACTTC
CASGDSTYYEQYF
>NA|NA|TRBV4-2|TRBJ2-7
TGTGCCAGCAGCCAAGTTCCGGTTGGGGGCGAGCAGTACTTC
CASSQVPVGGEQYF
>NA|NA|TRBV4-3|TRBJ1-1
TGCGCCACTCGATCCACCCAGGGTGCGAACACTGAAGCTTTCTTT
CATRSTQGANTEAFF
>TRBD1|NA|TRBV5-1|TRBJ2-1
TGCGCCAGCAGCTGGACAGGGGAGGGAAATGAGCAGTTCTTC
CASSWTGEGNEQFF
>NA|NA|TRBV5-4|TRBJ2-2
TGTGCCAGCAGCTCACTCACTCAGGGGGGCTCAGGTGGGGAGCTGTTTTTT
CASSSLTQGGSGGELFF
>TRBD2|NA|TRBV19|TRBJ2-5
TGTGCCAGTAGCAAAACTAGCGGGGCTTACCAAGAGACCCAGTACTTC
CASSKTSGAYQETQYF
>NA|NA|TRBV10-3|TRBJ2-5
TGTGCCATCAGTGAGTCTGAGGGGTCGGACCAAGAGACCCAGTACTTC
CAISESEGSDQETQYF
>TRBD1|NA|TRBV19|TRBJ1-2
TGTGCCAGTAGTATATCCCCCGGACAGGGATATGGCTACACCTTC
CASSISPGQGYGYTF
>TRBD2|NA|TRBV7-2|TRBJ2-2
TGTGCCAGCAGCTTCTACCCCTCCCCGGTAGCGGGTACCGGGGAGCTGTTTTTT
CASSFYPSPVAGTGELFF
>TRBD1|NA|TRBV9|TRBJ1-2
TGTGCCAGCGGCGGGACAGGGGAGGATGATGGCTACACCTTC
CASGGTGEDDGYTF
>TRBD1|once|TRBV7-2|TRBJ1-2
TGTGCCAGCAGCTTAGGACAGGGAAGTGGGGATGGCTACACCTTC
CASSLGQGSGDGYTF
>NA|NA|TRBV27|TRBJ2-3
TGTGCCAGCAGTTTCGGACAGCCGATGAACACAGATACGCAGTATTTT
CASSFGQPMNTDTQYF
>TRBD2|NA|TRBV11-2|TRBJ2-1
TGTGCCAGCAGCTTTTTATCGGGGGGAAACAATGAGCAGTTCTTC
CASSFLSGGNNEQFF
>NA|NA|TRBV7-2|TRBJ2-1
TGTGCCAGCAGCTTAACACCAGGATACAATGAGCAGTTCTTC
CASSLTPGYNEQFF
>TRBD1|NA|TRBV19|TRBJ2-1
TGTGCCAGTTCCGGGACAGGGGTCCTTTACAATGAGCAGTTCTTC
CASSGTGVLYNEQFF
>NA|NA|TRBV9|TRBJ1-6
TGTGCCAGCAGCGTTGAACAGGAAGATAATTCACCCCTCCACTTT
CASSVEQEDNSPLHF
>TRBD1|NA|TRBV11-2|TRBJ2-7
TGTGCCAGCAGCAAAACAGGGGTCACCTACGAGCAGTACTTC
CASSKTGVTYEQYF
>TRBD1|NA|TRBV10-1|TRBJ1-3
TGCGCCAGCAGTGAGTCGACTCGACAGGGGACCGGGAACACCATATATTTT
CASSESTRQGTGNTIYF
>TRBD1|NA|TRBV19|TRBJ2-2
TGTGCCAGTACCCCCTTTAAGGGACAGGTTAACACCGGGGAGCTGTTTTTT
CASTPFKGQVNTGELFF
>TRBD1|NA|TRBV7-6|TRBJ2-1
TGTGCCAGCAGCTCGTCGGAACAGGGGGCGCAAAGCAATGAGCAGTTCTTC
CASSSSEQGAQSNEQFF
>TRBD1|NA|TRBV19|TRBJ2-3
TGTGCCAGTAGTCCCCGACAGGGCCTCGTCACAGATACGCAGTATTTT
CASSPRQGLVTDTQYF
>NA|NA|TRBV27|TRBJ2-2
TGTGCCAGCAGTTTATCCATCGCGAACACCGGGGAGCTGTTTTTT
CASSLSIANTGELFF
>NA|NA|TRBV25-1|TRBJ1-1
TGTGCCAGCACCCCGGCTGGGATGAACACTGAAGCTTTCTTT
CASTPAGMNTEAFF
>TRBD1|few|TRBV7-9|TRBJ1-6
TGTGCCAGCAGCTCCCTTACAGGGGGCTCCTATAATTCACCCCTCCACTTT
CASSSLTGGSYNSPLHF
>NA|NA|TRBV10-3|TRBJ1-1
TGTGCCATCACTTTCGGACCGGAAACTGAAGCTTTCTTT
CAITFGPETEAFF
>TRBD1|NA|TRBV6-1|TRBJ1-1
TGTGCTTCAAGCAGGGGGCCGAAAACTGAAGCTTTCTTT
CASSRGPKTEAFF
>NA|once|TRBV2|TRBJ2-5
TGTGCCAGCACCGACAGGCCCTCAGGGACCCAGTACTTC
CASTDRPSGTQYF
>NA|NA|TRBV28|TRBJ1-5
TGTGCCAGCAGGAGCCAGGGGTTACAGCCCCAGCATTTT
CASRSQGLQPQHF
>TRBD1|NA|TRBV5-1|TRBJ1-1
TGCGCCAGCAGCTTAAATGACAGGGAGAACACTGAAGCTTTCTTT
CASSLNDRENTEAFF
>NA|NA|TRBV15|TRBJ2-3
TGTGCCACCAGCAGAGAAGGGGGGGCGACAGATACGCAGTATTTT
CATSREGGATDTQYF
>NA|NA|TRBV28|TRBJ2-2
TGTGCCAGCAGTGAGCCGGGGGAGCTGTTTTTT
CASSEPGELFF
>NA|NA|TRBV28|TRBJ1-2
TGTGCCAGCAGTTTAGGACAGAACTATGGCTACACCTTC
CASSLGQNYGYTF
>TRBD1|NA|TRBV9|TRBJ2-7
TGTGCCAGCAGCGTAGGCACAGGGGACGAGCAGTACTTC
CASSVGTGDEQYF
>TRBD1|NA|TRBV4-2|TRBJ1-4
TGTGCCAGCAGCCAAGATAACGGGGGACAGGGTAATGAAAAACTGTTTTTT
CASSQDNGGQGNEKLFF
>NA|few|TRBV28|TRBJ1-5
TGTGCCAGCAGTCCGGCCGGGACCCATCTATATAGCAATCAGCCCCAGCATTTT
CASSPAGTHLYSNQPQHF
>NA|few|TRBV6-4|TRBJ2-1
TGTGCCAGCAGTGACAACTCCGAGAGGTACAATGAGCAGTTCTTC
CASSDNSERYNEQFF
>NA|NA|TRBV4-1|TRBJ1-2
TGCGCCAGCAGCCAAGAGGTCGGGGAAATCATAAACTATGGCTACACCTTC
CASSQEVGEIINYGYTF
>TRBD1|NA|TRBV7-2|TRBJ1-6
TGTGCCAGCCGGGACAGGGGGCTCCCGGGCTCACCCCTCCACTTT
CASRDRGLPGSPLHF
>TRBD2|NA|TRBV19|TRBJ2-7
TGTGCCAGTAGTATATCGACTAGCGATGGCTTCTCCTACGAGCAGTACTTC
CASSISTSDGFSYEQYF
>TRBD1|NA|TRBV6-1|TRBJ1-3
TGTGCCAGCCTACAGGGGGCGAGGGGAAACACCATATATTTT
CASLQGARGNTIYF
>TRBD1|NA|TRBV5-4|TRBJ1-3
TGTGCCAGCAGCTCGCTACAGGGGGCAGGAGGAAACACCATATATTTT
CASSSLQGAGGNTIYF
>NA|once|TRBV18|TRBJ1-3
TGTGCCAGCTCACCACCTCGGGGGCCCGGAAACACCATATATTTT
CASSPPRGPGNTIYF
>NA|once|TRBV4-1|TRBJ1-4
TGCGCCAGCAGCCAATTGAGGGGAGAAAAACTGTTTTTT
CASSQLRGEKLFF
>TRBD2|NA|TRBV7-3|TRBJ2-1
TGTGCCAGCAGCCCAAAGGGACTAGCGGGAGGCCAGCAGTTCTTC
CASSPKGLAGGQQFF
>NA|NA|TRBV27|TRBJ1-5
TGTGCCAGCAGTTTATCAAGACAGGGCAATCAGCCCCAGCATTTT
CASSLSRQGNQPQHF
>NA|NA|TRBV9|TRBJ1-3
TGTGCCAGCAGCGTAGACTCCTACTCTGGAAACACCATATATTTT
CASSVDSYSGNTIYF
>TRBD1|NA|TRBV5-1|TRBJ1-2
TGCGCCAGCAGCGTACAGGGGGAAGGCGATGGCTACACCTTC
CASSVQGEGDGYTF
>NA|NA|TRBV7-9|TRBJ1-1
TGTGCCAGCAGCGCCATGGGGTATGAAGCTTTCTTT
CASSAMGYEAFF
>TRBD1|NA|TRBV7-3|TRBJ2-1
TGTGCCAGCAGCCGCCAGGGGGTCGGCTCCTACAATGAGCAGTTCTTC
CASSRQGVGSYNEQFF
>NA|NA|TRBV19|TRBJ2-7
TGTGCCAGTAGTATCCAGCACCCCTACGAGCAGTACTTC
CASSIQHPYEQYF
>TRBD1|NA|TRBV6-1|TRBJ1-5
TGTGCCAGCAGTGAAGCACCGGGACAGGGAGGCAATCAGCCCCAGCATTTT
CASSEAPGQGGNQPQHF
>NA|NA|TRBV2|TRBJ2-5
TGTGCCAGCCTCGGGTACCAAGAGACCCAGTACTTC
CASLGYQETQYF
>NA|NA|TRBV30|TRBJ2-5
TGTGCCTGGAGTGAAGGTTTGGGGCACCCCAGAGAGACCCAGTACTTC
CAWSEGLGHPRETQYF
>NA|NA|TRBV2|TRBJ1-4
TGTGCCAGCAGTGAATATTTCGGCTTAGTTAATGAAAAACTGTTTTTT
CASSEYFGLVNEKLFF
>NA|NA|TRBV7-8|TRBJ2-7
TGTGCCAGCTCCGGCAGGGCAGCCTACGAGCAGTACTTC
CASSGRAAYEQYF
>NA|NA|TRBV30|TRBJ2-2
TGTGCCTGGAGTGTCGTCAGGAACACCGGGGAGCTGTTTTTT
CAWSVVRNTGELFF
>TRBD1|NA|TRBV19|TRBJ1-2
TGTGCCAGTACCTCGACAGGGGAAGTGGAGGGCTACACCTTC
CASTSTGEVEGYTF